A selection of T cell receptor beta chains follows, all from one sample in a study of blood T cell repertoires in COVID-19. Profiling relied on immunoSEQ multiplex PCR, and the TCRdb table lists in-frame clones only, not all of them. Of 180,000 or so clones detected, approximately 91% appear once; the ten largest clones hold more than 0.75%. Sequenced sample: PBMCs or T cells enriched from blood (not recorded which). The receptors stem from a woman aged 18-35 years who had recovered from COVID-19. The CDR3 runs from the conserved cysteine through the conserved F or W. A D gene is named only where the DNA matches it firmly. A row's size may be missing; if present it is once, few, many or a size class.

CDR3aa: CASSIGAGSEQYF
CDR3nt: TGTGCCAGTAGTATTGGAGCAGGGTCCGAGCAGTACTTC
v_gene: TRBV19
j_gene: TRBJ2-7
abundance: few
d_gene: NA

CDR3aa: CASGLLAGLSYEQYF
CDR3nt: TGTGCCAGCGGGCTTCTAGCGGGATTATCCTACGAGCAGTACTTC
v_gene: TRBV28
j_gene: TRBJ2-7
abundance: NA
d_gene: TRBD2

CDR3aa: CASSLGGAEKLFF
CDR3nt: TGTGCCAGCAGCTTGGGGGGAGCTGAAAAACTGTTTTTT
v_gene: TRBV7-2
j_gene: TRBJ1-4
abundance: NA
d_gene: NA

CDR3aa: CASSQLGGTGETQYF
CDR3nt: TGCGCCAGCAGCCAACTCGGCGGGACGGGGGAGACCCAGTACTTC
v_gene: TRBV4-3
j_gene: TRBJ2-5
abundance: few
d_gene: NA

CDR3aa: CASSFSGISTDTQYF
CDR3nt: TGTGCCAGTAGTTTTAGCGGGATAAGCACAGATACGCAGTATTTT
v_gene: TRBV19
j_gene: TRBJ2-3
abundance: NA
d_gene: TRBD2

CDR3aa: CASSVSPVGGCEQYF
CDR3nt: TGTGCCAGCAGCGTATCCCCGGTGGGGGGGTGCGAGCAGTACTTC
v_gene: TRBV9
j_gene: TRBJ2-7
abundance: NA
d_gene: TRBD2

CDR3aa: CASNRRGTGELFF
CDR3nt: TGTGCCAGCAACCGCCGGGGCACCGGGGAGCTGTTTTTT
v_gene: TRBV27
j_gene: TRBJ2-2
abundance: NA
d_gene: NA

CDR3aa: CASSPRDSHEQFF
CDR3nt: TGTGCCAGCAGCCCACGGGACTCTCATGAGCAGTTCTTC
v_gene: TRBV9
j_gene: TRBJ2-1
abundance: once
d_gene: NA

CDR3aa: CAWSVGRDFDEQFF
CDR3nt: TGTGCCTGGAGTGTTGGGCGGGATTTCGATGAGCAGTTCTTC
v_gene: TRBV30
j_gene: TRBJ2-1
abundance: NA
d_gene: NA

CDR3aa: CASRGTSGLWQFF
CDR3nt: TGCGCCAGCAGAGGGACTAGCGGACTGTGGCAGTTCTTC
v_gene: TRBV10-2
j_gene: TRBJ2-1
abundance: once
d_gene: TRBD2

CDR3aa: CASSLGGSNPGGANVLTF
CDR3nt: TGTGCCAGCTCTCTCGGAGGGTCTAACCCAGGGGGGGCCAACGTCCTGACTTTC
v_gene: TRBV18
j_gene: TRBJ2-6
abundance: once
d_gene: NA

CDR3aa: CASSLINRDPYGYTF
CDR3nt: TGTGCCAGCAGCCTGATAAACAGGGATCCCTATGGCTACACCTTC
v_gene: TRBV3-1/TRBV3-2
j_gene: TRBJ1-2
abundance: NA
d_gene: NA

CDR3aa: CASSLGGSGDTQYF
CDR3nt: TGTGCCAGCAGCTTGGGCGGGAGTGGAGATACGCAGTATTTT
v_gene: TRBV7-9
j_gene: TRBJ2-3
abundance: NA
d_gene: TRBD2

CDR3aa: CAWSRGAANEKLFF
CDR3nt: TGTGCCTGGTCTAGGGGCGCGGCTAATGAAAAACTGTTTTTT
v_gene: TRBV30
j_gene: TRBJ1-4
abundance: NA
d_gene: NA

CDR3aa: CASSGPFDTGELFF
CDR3nt: TGTGCCAGCAGCGGGCCATTTGACACCGGGGAGCTGTTTTTT
v_gene: TRBV9
j_gene: TRBJ2-2
abundance: NA
d_gene: NA

CDR3aa: CASSLGPGASYEQYF
CDR3nt: TGTGCTAGCAGCTTAGGTCCAGGGGCCTCCTACGAGCAGTACTTC
v_gene: TRBV7-7
j_gene: TRBJ2-7
abundance: once
d_gene: NA

CDR3aa: CASSPGQGYEQYF
CDR3nt: TGTGCCAGCAGCCCGGGACAGGGTTACGAGCAGTACTTC
v_gene: TRBV12-3/TRBV12-4
j_gene: TRBJ2-7
abundance: NA
d_gene: TRBD1

CDR3aa: CATSDSGTGGGNEQFF
CDR3nt: TGTGCCACCAGTGATTCCGGGACAGGGGGGGGCAATGAGCAGTTCTTC
v_gene: TRBV24-1
j_gene: TRBJ2-1
abundance: NA
d_gene: TRBD1

CDR3aa: CASSYSSDQPQHF
CDR3nt: TGTGCCAGCAGTTACTCGTCCGATCAGCCCCAGCATTTT
v_gene: TRBV6-5
j_gene: TRBJ1-5
abundance: NA
d_gene: NA

CDR3aa: CASSWAGGLEAFF
CDR3nt: TGTGCCAGCAGCTGGGCGGGGGGGCTTGAAGCTTTCTTT
v_gene: TRBV5-4
j_gene: TRBJ1-1
abundance: NA
d_gene: NA

CDR3aa: CASSQGQGAEETQYF
CDR3nt: TGTGCCAGCAGCCAAGGGCAGGGGGCGGAGGAGACCCAGTACTTC
v_gene: TRBV3-1/TRBV3-2
j_gene: TRBJ2-5
abundance: NA
d_gene: TRBD1

CDR3aa: CASSPLAGLTGELFF
CDR3nt: TGTGCCAGCAGCCCCCTAGCGGGCCTCACCGGGGAGCTGTTTTTT
v_gene: TRBV7-3
j_gene: TRBJ2-2
abundance: NA
d_gene: TRBD2

CDR3aa: CASSPGLGTGELFF
CDR3nt: TGTGCCAGCAGCCCGGGACTAGGGACCGGGGAGCTGTTTTTT
v_gene: TRBV6-5
j_gene: TRBJ2-2
abundance: once
d_gene: TRBD2

CDR3aa: CASSPSRYEQYF
CDR3nt: TGTGCCAGCAGCCCGTCACGGTACGAGCAGTACTTC
v_gene: TRBV12-3/TRBV12-4
j_gene: TRBJ2-7
abundance: NA
d_gene: NA

CDR3aa: CASSLQGNTEAFF
CDR3nt: TGTGCCAGCAGCTTACAGGGCAACACTGAAGCTTTCTTT
v_gene: TRBV7-9
j_gene: TRBJ1-1
abundance: NA
d_gene: NA

CDR3aa: CASSRLEGASGDYNEQFF
CDR3nt: TGTGCCAGTAGTCGCCTCGAGGGAGCTAGCGGGGATTACAATGAGCAGTTCTTC
v_gene: TRBV19
j_gene: TRBJ2-1
abundance: NA
d_gene: TRBD2

CDR3aa: CASSAWDSPNTEAFF
CDR3nt: TGTGCCAGTAGTGCCTGGGACAGTCCGAACACTGAAGCTTTCTTT
v_gene: TRBV19
j_gene: TRBJ1-1
abundance: NA
d_gene: TRBD1

CDR3aa: CAWNALRSPEAFF
CDR3nt: TGTGCCTGGAATGCCTTACGGAGTCCTGAAGCTTTCTTT
v_gene: TRBV30
j_gene: TRBJ1-1
abundance: NA
d_gene: NA

CDR3aa: CSVSSGMDYGYTF
CDR3nt: TGCAGCGTTAGCTCGGGAATGGACTATGGCTACACCTTC
v_gene: TRBV29-1
j_gene: TRBJ1-2
abundance: NA
d_gene: NA

CDR3aa: CASSEGDVNEQFF
CDR3nt: TGTGCCAGCAGTGAGGGAGACGTCAATGAGCAGTTCTTC
v_gene: TRBV6-1
j_gene: TRBJ2-1
abundance: NA
d_gene: NA

CDR3aa: CASIPSGQGDQPQHF
CDR3nt: TGTGCCAGCATTCCATCCGGACAGGGCGATCAGCCCCAGCATTTT
v_gene: TRBV28
j_gene: TRBJ1-5
abundance: NA
d_gene: TRBD1

CDR3aa: CASSSTGGRDEQYF
CDR3nt: TGTGCCAGCAGCTCGACAGGGGGGAGAGACGAGCAGTACTTC
v_gene: TRBV7-8
j_gene: TRBJ2-7
abundance: few
d_gene: TRBD1

CDR3aa: CASSSKTLAGLNEQFF
CDR3nt: TGTGCCAGCAGCTCAAAGACCCTAGCGGGTTTAAATGAGCAGTTCTTC
v_gene: TRBV7-3
j_gene: TRBJ2-1
abundance: once
d_gene: TRBD2

CDR3aa: CASSQGVAGNQETQYF
CDR3nt: TGCGCCAGCAGCCAAGGCGTAGCGGGGAACCAAGAGACCCAGTACTTC
v_gene: TRBV4-1
j_gene: TRBJ2-5
abundance: NA
d_gene: TRBD2

CDR3aa: CASTPGDRVYEQYF
CDR3nt: TGTGCCAGTACGCCGGGGGACAGGGTCTACGAGCAGTACTTC
v_gene: TRBV19
j_gene: TRBJ2-7
abundance: NA
d_gene: TRBD1

CDR3aa: CASSYSIVGELFF
CDR3nt: TGTGCCAGCAGTTACTCGATAGTCGGGGAGCTGTTTTTT
v_gene: TRBV6-5
j_gene: TRBJ2-2
abundance: NA
d_gene: NA